The entry that follows covers one TCR beta chain sequence. CDR1 LGHDT and CDR2 YNNKEL come from the germline V gene (reference sequence). Trimming stripped 0 bases from V and 8 bases from J, with 12 bases between. CDR3 length: 14 amino acids. Data came from immunoSEQ multiplex PCR; TCRdb stores just in-frame clones and leaves some out. There are 85,000 to 100,000 clones in the sample; around 86% occur only once, and roughly 6.3% lies in the top ten. This sample was taken from a study of T cell responses to AZD1222 COVID-19 vaccine. Study at large: Second-dose groups at about 4 or about 12 weeks were pooled.

The chain employs TRBV3-1 (or the pseudogene TRBV3-2) and TRBJ2-3; D is unresolved. The specimen was peripheral blood, collected on day 0 of AZD1222 vaccination. This TCR came from an adult in good health. The CDR3 DNA is TGTGCCAGCAGCCAAGATCGTGGGAAGACTACGCAGTATTTT. Its protein product is CASSQDRGKTTQYF.